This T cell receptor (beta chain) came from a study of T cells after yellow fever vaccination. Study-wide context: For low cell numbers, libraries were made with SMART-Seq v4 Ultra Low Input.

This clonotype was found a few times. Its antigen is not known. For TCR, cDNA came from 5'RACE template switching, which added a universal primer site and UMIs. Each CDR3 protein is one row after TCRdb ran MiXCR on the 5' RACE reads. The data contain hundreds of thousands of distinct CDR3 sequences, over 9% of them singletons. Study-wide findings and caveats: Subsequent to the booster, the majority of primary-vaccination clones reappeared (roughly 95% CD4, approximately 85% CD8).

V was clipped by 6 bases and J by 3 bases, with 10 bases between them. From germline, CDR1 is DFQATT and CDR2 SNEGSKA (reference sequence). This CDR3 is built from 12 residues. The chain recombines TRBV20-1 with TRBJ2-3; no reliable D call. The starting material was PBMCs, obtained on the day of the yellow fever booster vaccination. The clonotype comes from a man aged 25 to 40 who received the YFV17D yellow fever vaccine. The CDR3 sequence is CSAPDRTDTQYF. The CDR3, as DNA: TGCAGTGCCCCGGACCGTACAGATACGCAGTATTTT.